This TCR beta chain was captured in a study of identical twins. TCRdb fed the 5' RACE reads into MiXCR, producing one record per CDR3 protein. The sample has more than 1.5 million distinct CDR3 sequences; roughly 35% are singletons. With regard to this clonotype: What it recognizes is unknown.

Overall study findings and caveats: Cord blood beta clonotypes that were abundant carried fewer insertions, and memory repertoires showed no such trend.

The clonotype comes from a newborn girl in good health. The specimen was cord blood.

As DNA, the CDR3 is TGTGCCAGCAGCCAAAGACAGGGGGTAATCACTGAAGCTTTCTTT. Translating it yields CASSQRQGVITEAFF. This chain joins TRBV12-3 or TRBV12-4 and TRBJ1-1; 9 nucleotides agree with TRBD1. V was pared by 6 bases and J by 4 bases, with 9 bases of the junction left unmatched. The CDR3 length is 15 residues.